These T cell receptor beta chains were read from a single sample in a study of shared clonotypes between healthy human individuals. Clones were sequenced by immunoSEQ multiplex PCR, and TCRdb holds only the in-frame ones, with some missing. The sample shows about 1 million clones, approximately 72% of them seen only once. The sequencing sample was made of memory CD4+ T cells sorted from blood. The receptors originated from a man between 18 and 29 years old in good health. Both conserved end residues are part of each CDR3. D genes are given only for firm matches. Not all rows give a size; the values are once, few, many and, for expanded clones, a class.

d_call cdr3_length clone_size j_call v_call cdr3_aa cdr3_nt
TRBD1 15 NA TRBJ1-5 TRBV7-2 CASSGQGARDQPQHF TGTGCCAGCAGCGGACAGGGGGCGAGGGATCAGCCCCAGCATTTT
NA 17 few TRBJ1-5 TRBV28 CASSLTSGGHENQPQHF TGTGCCAGCAGTTTAACATCCGGGGGACACGAAAATCAGCCCCAGCATTTT
NA 13 NA TRBJ2-2 TRBV19 CASSGRNTGELFF TGTGCCAGTAGTGGAAGGAACACCGGGGAGCTGTTTTTT
TRBD1 15 NA TRBJ2-1 TRBV9 CASSVGQGSSAEQFF TGTGCCAGCAGCGTAGGACAGGGGTCCTCCGCTGAGCAGTTCTTC
NA 13 once TRBJ2-2 TRBV10-1 CARGGGNTGELFF TGCGCCAGGGGAGGGGGGAACACCGGGGAGCTGTTTTTT
NA 15 NA TRBJ2-1 TRBV28 CASSLVEQHYNEQFF TGTGCCAGCAGTTTAGTAGAACAGCACTACAATGAGCAGTTCTTC
NA 18 NA TRBJ1-2 TRBV18 CASSPQQNRDTSNYGYTF TGTGCCAGCTCACCCCAACAGAATCGGGACACATCTAACTATGGCTACACCTTC
TRBD1 14 NA TRBJ2-7 TRBV18 CASSPVGQGFEQYF TGTGCCAGCTCACCAGTGGGACAGGGGTTCGAGCAGTACTTC
TRBD2 15 NA TRBJ2-1 TRBV2 CASTRLAGGPREQFF TGTGCCAGCACCAGACTAGCGGGAGGGCCACGCGAGCAGTTCTTC
NA 14 NA TRBJ2-7 TRBV7-9 CASSLGQSSYEQYF TGTGCCAGCAGCTTAGGACAGAGCTCCTACGAGCAGTACTTC
NA 13 NA TRBJ1-2 TRBV5-6 CASSPWVTYGYTF TGTGCCAGCAGCCCATGGGTAACCTATGGCTACACCTTC
TRBD2 17 NA TRBJ2-1 TRBV4-1 CASSQDYGTSGSYEQFF TGCGCCAGCAGCCAAGATTACGGGACTAGCGGGAGCTATGAGCAGTTCTTC
TRBD1 14 NA TRBJ2-7 TRBV6-5 CASSSTDRVYEQYF TGTGCCAGCAGTTCGACCGACAGGGTCTACGAGCAGTACTTC
NA 14 NA TRBJ1-6 TRBV28 CASSPAGGNSPLHF TGTGCCAGCTCCCCCGCCGGGGGAAATTCACCCCTCCACTTT
NA 14 NA TRBJ1-5 TRBV19 CASRVMHLGGPQHF TGTGCCAGTAGGGTTATGCATTTGGGGGGGCCCCAGCATTTT
TRBD1 15 NA TRBJ2-4 TRBV5-4 CASSLYGTERNIQYF TGTGCCAGCAGCTTGTATGGGACAGAAAGAAACATTCAGTACTTC
TRBD2 16 NA TRBJ2-1 TRBV5-4 CASSAGTSGGAGEQFF TGTGCCAGCAGCGCCGGGACTAGCGGGGGGGCCGGGGAGCAGTTCTTC
TRBD1 15 NA TRBJ1-3 TRBV10-2 CASREQGKGGNTIYF TGCGCCAGCAGGGAACAGGGGAAGGGCGGAAACACCATATATTTT
NA 14 NA TRBJ1-6 TRBV7-8 CASKQVTNNSPLHF TGTGCCAGCAAACAGGTAACTAATAATTCACCCCTCCACTTT
NA 13 NA TRBJ2-7 TRBV23-1 CASSHGLLGEQYF TGCGCCAGCAGTCACGGACTCCTGGGGGAGCAGTACTTC
NA 14 few TRBJ1-1 TRBV5-4 CASSWGVTNTEAFF TGTGCCAGCAGCTGGGGAGTGACGAACACTGAAGCTTTCTTT
NA 15 NA TRBJ1-4 TRBV21-1 CASPQPGAGNEKLFF TGTGCCAGCCCACAACCAGGGGCGGGTAATGAAAAACTGTTTTTT